This is a list of T cell receptor beta chains from one sample in a study of human T cells and chemical hapten exposure. MiXCR was run by TCRdb on the RACE reads, yielding one entry per CDR3 protein. The data hold roughly 380,000 distinct CDR3 sequences, with just under 6.5% observed a single time. The starting material was whole blood, obtained in connection with sensitization to the hapten diphenylcyclopropenone (DPC). The receptor source for this set is a woman between 18 and 29 years old with alopecia areata. Some clones in this sample may be carry-over from other donors' samples. The CDR3 runs from the conserved cysteine through the conserved F or W. D genes are given only for firm matches. Clone size is shown for a subset of rows, as once, few, many or a class of expanded clone.

V: TRBV7-9
J: TRBJ1-4
D: -
size: many
CDR3: CASSLEGTTNEKLFF
DNA: TGTGCCAGCAGCTTAGAGGGAACAACTAATGAAAAACTGTTTTTT

V: TRBV9
J: TRBJ1-1
D: -
size: -
CDR3: CASSILTDPNTEAFF
DNA: TGTGCCAGCAGCATTTTGACGGACCCTAACACTGAAGCTTTCTTT

V: TRBV28
J: TRBJ1-2
D: TRBD1
size: many
CDR3: CASSSPGQGTYGYTF
DNA: TGTGCCAGCAGTTCCCCGGGACAGGGAACCTATGGCTACACCTTC

V: TRBV27
J: TRBJ2-2
D: -
size: -
CDR3: CASSLAFGQNTGELFF
DNA: TGTGCCAGCAGTTTAGCCTTCGGACAGAACACCGGGGAGCTGTTTTTT

V: TRBV10-3
J: TRBJ1-2
D: TRBD1
size: few
CDR3: CAIRTGTDYGYTF
DNA: TGTGCCATCAGAACCGGGACAGACTATGGCTACACCTTC

V: TRBV6-6
J: TRBJ1-1
D: -
size: many
CDR3: CASSYGRSGRTEAFF
DNA: TGTGCCAGCAGTTACGGTAGGAGTGGGAGGACTGAAGCTTTCTTT

V: TRBV7-6
J: TRBJ2-3
D: TRBD2
size: -
CDR3: CASSLALAGGEDTQYF
DNA: TGTGCCAGCAGCTTAGCACTAGCGGGGGGAGAAGATACGCAGTATTTT

V: TRBV28
J: TRBJ1-1
D: -
size: many
CDR3: CASNQGGANTEAFF
DNA: TGTGCCAGCAACCAAGGCGGGGCCAACACTGAAGCTTTCTTT

V: TRBV7-9
J: TRBJ1-1
D: -
size: -
CDR3: CASSLRGAGGGTEAFF
DNA: TGTGCCAGCAGCTTACGGGGAGCGGGCGGAGGCACTGAAGCTTTCTTT

V: TRBV7-2
J: TRBJ2-3
D: -
size: -
CDR3: CASALRNTDTQYF
DNA: TGTGCCAGCGCGTTGCGGAACACAGATACGCAGTATTTT

V: TRBV9
J: TRBJ2-1
D: TRBD1
size: -
CDR3: CASSVWTGSYNEQFF
DNA: TGTGCCAGCAGCGTTTGGACAGGGTCCTACAATGAGCAGTTCTTC

V: TRBV6-2/TRBV6-3
J: TRBJ1-6
D: -
size: many
CDR3: CASSSDTGGPPLHF
DNA: TGTGCCAGCAGTAGCGACACGGGAGGTCCACCCCTCCACTTT

V: TRBV7-2
J: TRBJ2-5
D: TRBD2
size: -
CDR3: CASSFVAGGRKTQYF
DNA: TGTGCCAGCAGCTTCGTAGCGGGGGGGCGAAAGACCCAGTACTTC

V: TRBV14
J: TRBJ1-2
D: -
size: many
CDR3: CASSQEGLGPTYGYTF
DNA: TGTGCCAGCAGCCAAGAAGGATTGGGACCGACCTATGGCTACACCTTC

V: TRBV3-1
J: TRBJ2-3
D: -
size: many
CDR3: CASSRRAASTDTQYF
DNA: TGTGCCAGCAGCCGTAGGGCCGCTAGCACAGATACGCAGTATTTT

V: TRBV1
J: TRBJ2-1
D: -
size: few
CDR3: CTSSQTKLAGDYNEQFF
DNA: TGCACCAGCAGCCAAACTAAACTAGCGGGCGATTACAATGAGCAGTTCTTC

V: TRBV7-2
J: TRBJ2-3
D: -
size: once
CDR3: CASSLGLQASTDTQYF
DNA: TGTGCCAGCAGCTTAGGACTGCAGGCGAGCACAGATACGCAGTATTTT

V: TRBV7-9
J: TRBJ1-5
D: -
size: many
CDR3: CASSSGLNQPQHF
DNA: TGTGCCAGCAGCTCGGGCCTTAATCAGCCCCAGCATTTT

V: TRBV7-2
J: TRBJ2-7
D: TRBD1
size: many
CDR3: CASSLVRDRQYF
DNA: TGTGCCAGCAGCTTAGTCCGGGACAGGCAGTACTTC

V: TRBV5-6
J: TRBJ2-3
D: -
size: -
CDR3: CASSQKNRDSQYF
DNA: TGTGCCAGCAGCCAAAAAAATAGGGATTCGCAGTATTTT

V: TRBV20-1
J: TRBJ1-1
D: -
size: few
CDR3: CSARDSTGTFGFF
DNA: TGCAGTGCTAGAGACTCTACAGGGACTTTTGGTTTCTTT

V: TRBV7-3
J: TRBJ1-1
D: -
size: many
CDR3: CASSSNPSRDTEAFF
DNA: TGTGCCAGCAGCTCCAACCCCAGTAGGGACACTGAAGCTTTCTTT

V: TRBV4-3
J: TRBJ2-6
D: -
size: few
CDR3: CASSRVFASGANVLTF
DNA: TGCGCCAGCAGCCGAGTGTTCGCCTCTGGGGCCAACGTCCTGACTTTC

V: TRBV7-3
J: TRBJ2-6
D: TRBD1
size: once
CDR3: CASSPGGHSGANVLTF
DNA: TGTGCCAGCAGCCCAGGGGGCCACTCTGGGGCCAACGTCCTGACTTTC

V: TRBV5-1
J: TRBJ1-1
D: -
size: many
CDR3: CASSFANTEAFF
DNA: TGCGCCAGCAGCTTCGCGAACACTGAAGCTTTCTTT

V: TRBV12-3/TRBV12-4
J: TRBJ2-3
D: -
size: many
CDR3: CASKEARSTDTQYF
DNA: TGTGCCAGCAAGGAGGCACGGAGCACAGATACGCAGTATTTT

V: TRBV6-2/TRBV6-3
J: TRBJ1-1
D: -
size: -
CDR3: CAVSYLRGSGGAFF
DNA: TGTGCCGTTTCATACCTCCGGGGGTCCGGCGGAGCTTTCTTT

V: TRBV5-4
J: TRBJ2-2
D: -
size: few
CDR3: CASSSLKANGELFF
DNA: TGTGCCAGCAGCTCCTTAAAAGCGAACGGGGAGCTGTTTTTT

V: TRBV12-3/TRBV12-4
J: TRBJ2-7
D: -
size: few
CDR3: CASSPGDTYEQYF
DNA: TGTGCCAGCAGTCCCGGGGATACCTACGAGCAGTACTTC

V: TRBV6-2/TRBV6-3
J: TRBJ2-3
D: -
size: few
CDR3: CASSTQDTQYF
DNA: TGTGCCAGCAGTACTCAGGATACGCAGTATTTT

V: TRBV6-1
J: TRBJ1-2
D: -
size: many
CDR3: CASSEGPYGYTF
DNA: TGTGCCAGCAGTGAAGGGCCGTATGGCTACACCTTC

V: TRBV7-2
J: TRBJ2-3
D: -
size: few
CDR3: CASSLYVGGATDTQYF
DNA: TGTGCCAGCAGCTTATACGTGGGGGGGGCGACAGATACGCAGTATTTT

V: TRBV12-3/TRBV12-4
J: TRBJ2-3
D: -
size: few
CDR3: CASSPETGTDTQYF
DNA: TGTGCCAGCAGTCCCGAGACAGGAACAGATACGCAGTATTTT

V: TRBV28
J: TRBJ2-7
D: TRBD1
size: -
CDR3: CASSSATGRPSHEQYF
DNA: TGTGCCAGCAGTTCGGCGACAGGGAGACCGAGTCACGAGCAGTACTTC

V: TRBV4-1
J: TRBJ2-2
D: TRBD2
size: many
CDR3: CASSQEVAGNTGELFF
DNA: TGCGCCAGCAGCCAAGAGGTAGCGGGTAACACCGGGGAGCTGTTTTTT

V: TRBV12-3/TRBV12-4
J: TRBJ1-2
D: -
size: many
CDR3: CASSQPNYGYTF
DNA: TGTGCCAGCAGCCAACCGAACTATGGCTACACCTTC

V: TRBV6-2/TRBV6-3
J: TRBJ2-1
D: -
size: -
CDR3: CASSHGQGGFF
DNA: TGTGCCAGTAGTCACGGGCAGGGTGGGTTCTTC

V: TRBV10-3
J: TRBJ2-3
D: -
size: -
CDR3: CAISEPGVNKASDTQYF
DNA: TGTGCCATCAGTGAGCCCGGGGTGAATAAGGCGTCAGATACGCAGTATTTT

V: TRBV20-1
J: TRBJ2-3
D: TRBD1
size: -
CDR3: CSAPGQGLWGLTDTQYF
DNA: TGCAGTGCTCCTGGACAGGGGCTGTGGGGGCTCACAGATACGCAGTATTTT

V: TRBV6-5
J: TRBJ2-1
D: -
size: many
CDR3: CASSRTEHNEQFF
DNA: TGTGCCAGCAGTCGTACAGAGCACAATGAGCAGTTCTTC

V: TRBV20-1
J: TRBJ1-1
D: -
size: -
CDR3: CSALILGRANTEAFF
DNA: TGCAGTGCCCTGATTTTGGGCAGGGCGAACACTGAAGCTTTCTTT